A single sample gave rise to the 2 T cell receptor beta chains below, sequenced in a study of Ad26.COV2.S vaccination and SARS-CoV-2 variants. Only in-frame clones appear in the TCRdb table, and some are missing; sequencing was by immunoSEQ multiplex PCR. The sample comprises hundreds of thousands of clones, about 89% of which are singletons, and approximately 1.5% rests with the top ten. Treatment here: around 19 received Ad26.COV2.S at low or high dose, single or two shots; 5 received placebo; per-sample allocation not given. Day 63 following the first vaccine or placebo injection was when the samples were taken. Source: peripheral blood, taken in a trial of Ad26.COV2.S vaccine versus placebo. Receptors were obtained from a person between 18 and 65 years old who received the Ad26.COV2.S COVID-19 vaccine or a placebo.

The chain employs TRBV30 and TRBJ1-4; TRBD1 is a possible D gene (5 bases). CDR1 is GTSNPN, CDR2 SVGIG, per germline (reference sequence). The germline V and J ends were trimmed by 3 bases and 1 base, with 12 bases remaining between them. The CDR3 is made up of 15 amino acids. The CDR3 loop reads CAWRPLGGTNEKLFF. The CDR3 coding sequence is TGTGCCTGGAGGCCCTTGGGGGGAACTAATGAAAAACTGTTTTTT. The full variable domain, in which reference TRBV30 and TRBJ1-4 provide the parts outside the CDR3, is SQTIHQWPATLVQPVGSPLSLECTVEGTSNPNLYWYRQAAGRGLQLLFYSVGIGQISSEVPQNLSASRPQDRQFILSSKKLLLSDSGFYLCAWRPLGGTNEKLFFGSGTQLSVL.

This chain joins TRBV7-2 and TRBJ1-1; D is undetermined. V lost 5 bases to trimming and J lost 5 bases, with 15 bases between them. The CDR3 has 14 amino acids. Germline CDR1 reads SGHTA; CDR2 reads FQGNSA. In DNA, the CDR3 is TGTGCCAGCAGCCCCGAGAAGGGATGGACTGAAGCTTTCTTT. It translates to CASSPEKGWTEAFF.